This T cell receptor beta chain was profiled in a study of cytomegalovirus exposure and HLA in healthy donors. The study's findings and limits: For TCR beta chains, V- and J-gene trimming was later linked to a missense DCLRE1C variant. Investigators reported 150 to 200 TCR beta chains as tied to cytomegalovirus.

A word on this clone: The antigen remains unidentified.

Germline CDR1 and CDR2: SEHNR and FQNEAQ (reference sequence). V dropped 5 bases and J dropped 0 bases, with 13 bases sitting between them. CDR3 length equals 15 residues. PCR primers comprised 60 Vbeta and 13 Jbeta primers. Generated by immunoSEQ multiplex PCR, the TCRdb table keeps only in-frame clones and is missing some. Here the sample spans under 200,000 clones, around 80% being singletons. This chain uses TRBV7-9 with TRBJ1-1, with D hard to call. The receptor was isolated from a man aged 40-49 years in good health and CMV-seropositive. What was sequenced was PBMCs. In DNA, the CDR3 is TGTGCCAGCAGCCCTCCAGTGGCTTTGAACACTGAAGCTTTCTTT. It is translated as CASSPPVALNTEAFF.